This T cell receptor (beta chain) originates from a study of T cell changes during pregnancy in multiple sclerosis. Produced via immunoSEQ multiplex PCR; TCRdb's table is partial and in-frame only. The data contain approximately 52,000 clones, 85% to 95% of them singletons. This clonotype was sampled from a female donor with multiple sclerosis, enrolled in a pregnancy study. The material sequenced was CD4+ T cells from peripheral blood mononuclear cells, taken in the third trimester of pregnancy.

CDR3 residues: CASSSGTVNEQFF. The CDR3 coding sequence is TGTGCCAGCAGTTCCGGGACTGTCAATGAGCAGTTCTTC. V usage is TRBV2 and J usage is TRBJ2-1, with a tentative D call TRBD2 (6 bases). Germline V gene data show CDR1 as SNHLY and CDR2 as FYNNEI. CDR3 size: 13 residues. Trimming removed 5 bases at V and 6 bases at J, with 11 bases between. The whole variable domain, remainder taken from reference TRBV2 and TRBJ2-1, is EPEVTQTPSHQVTQMGQEVILRCVPISNHLYFYWYRQILGQKVEFLVSFYNNEISEKSEIFDDQFSVERPDGSNFTLKIRSTKLEDSAMYFCASSSGTVNEQFFGPGTRLTVL.